This entry lists 14 T cell receptor beta chains sequenced from one sample in a study of response to subunit inactivated influenza vaccine. Via MiXCR, TCRdb re-called the RT-PCR reads, giving one row per CDR3 protein. The table has approximately 500,000 distinct CDR3 sequences, 20% to 25% seen once. This sample was shared with a second study, whose subject was T cells expressing NK-cell markers. In that study: UMIs accompanied the 5'RACE template switching by which TCR beta cDNA was made.

The starting material was CD4+ T cells sorted from PBMCs, obtained 12 days after vaccination. Every receptor here comes from a man aged 45 to 65 who received an inactivated influenza vaccine.

This clonotype was observed a few times. The J gene is TRBJ2-2, the V gene TRBV12-3 or TRBV12-4; 9 bases align to TRBD1. There are 14 residues in the CDR3. The junction had 7 bases not matched to a gene; V was cut back by 6 bases and J by 8 bases. The chain's CDR3 is CASRTGQGPGELFF. CDR3 in DNA: TGTGCCAGCAGGACCGGACAGGGGCCGGGGGAGCTGTTTTTT.

This rearrangement joins TRBV5-1 to TRBJ2-1, with 9 bases that match TRBD2. Germline V gene lookup returns CDR1 SGHRS and CDR2 YFSETQ. This CDR3 region has 15 residues. V gave up 5 bases and J gave up 4 bases; unmatched junction bases: 7. The CDR3 sequence is CASRGGGASYNEQFF. The DNA of the CDR3 is TGCGCCAGCAGAGGCGGGGGGGCCTCTTACAATGAGCAGTTCTTC.

The gene calls are TRBV18 and TRBJ2-5; 13 bases map to TRBD2. Germline CDR1 KGHSH, CDR2 LQKENI. The CDR3 contains 17 residues. After removal of 5 bases from V and 0 bases from J, the junction contained 6 bases not matched to a gene. DNA of the CDR3: TGTGCCAGCTCAGAGGGACTAGCGGGATCGTACCAAGAGACCCAGTACTTC. Its translation: CASSEGLAGSYQETQYF.

Comments on this clonotype: The junction differs from germline at one of its ends, possibly a read error. V usage is TRBV5-6 and J usage is TRBJ2-1; D call uncertain. CDR3 size: 12 residues. In germline, CDR1 is SGHDT, CDR2 YYEEEE. The DNA for the CDR3 is TGTGCCAGCAGCTTGCCCTATAATGAGCAGTTCTTC. Its protein product is CASSLPYNEQFF.

This chain connects TRBV30 to TRBJ1-2; no clear D gene. The germline gives CDR1 GTSNPN, CDR2 SVGIG (reference sequence). The CDR3 contains 13 residues. The ends were cut back, 4 bases at V and 1 base at J, with 10 bases in the middle. This CDR3 reads CAWTGRGNYGYTF. In DNA, the CDR3 is TGTGCCTGGACTGGACGTGGTAACTATGGCTACACCTTC.

This clonotype appeared once. The rearrangement joins TRBV11-2 to TRBJ2-3, with 7 bases that match TRBD2. CDR3 length equals 15 residues. Looked up from germline, CDR1 is SGHAT and CDR2 is FQNNGV. The J segment lost 3 bases and the V segment lost 1 base, leaving 4 bases of the junction unmatched. CDR3 bases: TGTGCCAGCAGCTTAGGGCGGGAGAGGACAGATACGCAGTATTTT. Amino acids: CASSLGRERTDTQYF.

In its sample, this clonotype was seen a few times. The J gene is TRBJ2-7, the V gene TRBV20-1; tentative D call: TRBD1 (6 bases). The V gene lost 6 bases and the J gene lost 6 bases, with 18 bases spanning the gap. Per germline, CDR1 DFQATT and CDR2 SNEGSKA (reference sequence). CDR3 size: 13 residues. CDR3 loop: CSAHRTATSEQYF. In DNA form, the CDR3 reads TGCAGTGCCCACCGGACAGCAACAAGCGAGCAGTACTTC.

The chain uses TRBV3-1 and TRBJ1-4, with 7 positions matching TRBD1. J was trimmed by 8 bases and V by 3 bases; bases with no gene match: 12. The CDR3 is 16 residues long. Germline CDR1 LGHDT, CDR2 YNNKEL (reference sequence). The CDR3 DNA sequence: TGTGCCAGCAGCCAGCCGACAGGGCGGAATAACGAAAAACTGTTTTTT. This encodes CASSQPTGRNNEKLFF.

This clonotype was observed a handful of times. This chain joins TRBV18 and TRBJ2-7; no definite D call. Germline CDR1 is KGHSH and CDR2 is LQKENI. Trimming took off 3 bases at V and 0 bases at J, with 18 bases between the two ends. This CDR3 region has 17 residues. The CDR3 is CASSPTIRRTSSYEQYF. DNA of the CDR3: TGTGCCAGCTCACCTACTATCCGCCGGACGAGCTCCTACGAGCAGTACTTC.

The J gene is TRBJ1-5, the V gene TRBV5-1; D ambiguous. Germline loops: CDR1 SGHRS, CDR2 YFSETQ. CDR3 size: 16 residues. V was shortened by 8 bases and J by 0 bases, with 18 bases between the two germline ends. The DNA of the CDR3 is TGCGCCAGAGGATTTATGTTCCCTAATAGCAATCAGCCCCAGCATTTT. Amino acid sequence: CARGFMFPNSNQPQHF.

The chain recombines TRBV6-2 or TRBV6-3 with TRBJ2-7; no definite D call. The CDR3 covers 15 residues. V gave up 8 bases and J gave up 1 base, with 18 bases separating them. Germline CDR1 reads MNHEY; CDR2 reads SVGEGT. The CDR3 DNA follows: TGTGCCAGCGAGGCTCCCGAAGGGAATTCCTACGAGCAGTACTTC. Its translation is CASEAPEGNSYEQYF.

This clonotype was detected only a few times. DNA for the CDR3: TGTGCCAGCACCTTGAGGAGCACAGATACGCAGTATTTT. Its protein product is CASTLRSTDTQYF. V gene TRBV12-3 or TRBV12-4 combines with J gene TRBJ2-3; unclear D gene. V was shortened by 7 bases and J by 0 bases, with 8 bases between the two germline ends. The CDR3 contains 13 residues.

This chain links TRBV28 with TRBJ1-5; D might be TRBD1 (6 bases). This CDR3 has 14 residues. With 7 bases removed from V and 1 base from J, the gap between germline ends came to 11 bases. Germline V lookup: CDR1 MDHEN, CDR2 SYDVKM. CDR3 in DNA: TGTGCCAGCAAAAACGGGGGCAGCAATCAGCCCCAGCATTTT. It codes for CASKNGGSNQPQHF.

This clonotype was found a few times. The V gene is TRBV4-3, the J gene TRBJ2-7; D not certain. The germline V gene encodes CDR1 LGHNA and CDR2 YSLEER. The CDR3 spans 15 residues. V was cut by 4 bases and J by 0 bases, with 13 bases left in between. As DNA, the CDR3 is TGCGCCAGCAGCCGCGAACTACCTAGCTCCTACGAGCAGTACTTC. Translated, it gives CASSRELPSSYEQYF.